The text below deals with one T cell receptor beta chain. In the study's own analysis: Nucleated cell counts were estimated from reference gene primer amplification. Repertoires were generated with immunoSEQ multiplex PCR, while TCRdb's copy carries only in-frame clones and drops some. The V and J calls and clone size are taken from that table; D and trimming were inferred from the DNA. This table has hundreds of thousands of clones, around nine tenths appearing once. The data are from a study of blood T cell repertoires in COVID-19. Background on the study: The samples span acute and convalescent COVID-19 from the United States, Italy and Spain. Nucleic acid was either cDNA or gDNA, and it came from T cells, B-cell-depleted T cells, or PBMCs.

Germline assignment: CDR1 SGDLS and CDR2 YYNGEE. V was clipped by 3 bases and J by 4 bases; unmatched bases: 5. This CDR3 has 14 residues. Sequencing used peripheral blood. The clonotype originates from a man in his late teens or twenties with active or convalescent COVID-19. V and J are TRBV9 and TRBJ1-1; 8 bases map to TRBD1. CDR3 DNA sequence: TGTGCCAGCAGCGCTGGACAGGGAGGCACTGAAGCTTTCTTT. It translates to CASSAGQGGTEAFF.